This TCR beta chain was identified during a study of tumor and adjacent non-tumor tissue in lung cancer. Study outcomes and limitations: Patients with more diverse tumor TCRs had worse survival.

The template was RNA from unsorted bulk tissue. Distant lung tissue was collected more than 3 cm away from the tumor edge. Between August and November 2014, newly diagnosed, chemotherapy-naive lung cancer patients underwent thoracic surgery in China. To note about this clonotype: Its matching antigen is unknown. Compared with germline, one end of the junction differs, possibly owing to a read error.

A modified ARM-PCR protocol with three rounds of nested PCR amplified TCRbeta. TCRdb analysed the multiplex PCR reads with MiXCR anew, one entry per CDR3 protein. The sample contains about 76,000 distinct CDR3 sequences, approximately 80% of which appear only once. The CDR3 runs 16 residues. CDR1 and CDR2 (germline): SGHNT, YENEEA. The V and J genes are TRBV11-3 and TRBJ2-3; TRBD2 might be the D (7 bases). The sample comprised distant non-tumor lung tissue. The sequence was collected from a man in his fifties or sixties with non-small cell lung cancer. The CDR3 sequence: CASSLVAGGRIDTQYF. The DNA of the CDR3 is TGTGCTAGCAGCTTAGTCGCCGGGGGGCGGATAGATACGCAGTATTTT. Drawing the rest from reference TRBV11-3 and TRBJ2-3, the complete variable domain is EAGVVQSPRYKIIEKKQPVAFWCNPISGHNTLYWYLQNLGQGPELLIRYENEEAVDDSQLPKDRFSAERLKGVDSTLKIQPAELGDSAVYLCASSLVAGGRIDTQYFGPGTRLTVL.